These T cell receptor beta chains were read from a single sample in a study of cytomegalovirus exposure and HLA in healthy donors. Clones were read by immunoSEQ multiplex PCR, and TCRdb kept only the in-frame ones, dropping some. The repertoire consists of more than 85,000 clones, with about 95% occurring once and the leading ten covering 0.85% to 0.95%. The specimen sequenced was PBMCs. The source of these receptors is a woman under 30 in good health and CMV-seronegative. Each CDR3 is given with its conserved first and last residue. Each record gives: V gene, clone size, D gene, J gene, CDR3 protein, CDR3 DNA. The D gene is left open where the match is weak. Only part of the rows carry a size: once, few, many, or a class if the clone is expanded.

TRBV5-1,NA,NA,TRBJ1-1,CASSLRTKNTEAFF,TGCGCCAGCAGCTTGAGGACAAAGAACACTGAAGCTTTCTTT
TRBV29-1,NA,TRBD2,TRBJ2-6,CSVLYDGGRARGANVLTF,TGCAGCGTTCTTTATGATGGCGGGAGGGCCCGGGGGGCCAACGTCCTGACTTTC
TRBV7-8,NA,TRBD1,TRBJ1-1,CASSYRAGTGNFAVEAFF,TGTGCCAGCAGCTACCGGGCCGGGACAGGGAATTTTGCGGTTGAAGCTTTCTTT
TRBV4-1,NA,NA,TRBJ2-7,CASSQVVNEQYF,TGCGCCAGCAGCCAAGTCGTAAACGAGCAGTACTTC
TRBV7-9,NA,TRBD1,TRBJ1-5,CASSLGGGGGNQPQHF,TGTGCCAGCAGCTTAGGTGGAGGGGGCGGCAATCAGCCCCAGCATTTT
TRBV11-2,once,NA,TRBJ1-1,CASSLAVITEAFF,TGTGCCAGCAGCTTAGCGGTCATCACTGAAGCTTTCTTT
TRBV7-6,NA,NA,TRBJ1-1,CASSPINMNTEAFF,TGTGCCAGCAGCCCAATAAACATGAACACTGAAGCTTTCTTT
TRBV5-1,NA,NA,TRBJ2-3,CASSWQGLADTQYF,TGCGCCAGCTCATGGCAGGGATTGGCAGATACGCAGTATTTT
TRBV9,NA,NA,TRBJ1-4,CASSVEGGNEKLFF,TGTGCCAGCAGCGTGGAGGGTGGTAATGAAAAACTGTTTTTT
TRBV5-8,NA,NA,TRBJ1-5,CATDSRGIAYSNQPQHF,TGTGCCACGGACTCGAGAGGGATCGCCTATAGCAATCAGCCCCAGCATTTT
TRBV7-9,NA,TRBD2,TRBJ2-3,CASSPTSGVNTDTQYF,TGTGCCAGCAGCCCGACTAGCGGGGTCAACACAGATACGCAGTATTTT
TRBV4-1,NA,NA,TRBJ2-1,CASSQDQQRNEQFF,TGCGCCAGCAGCCAAGATCAGCAGCGGAATGAGCAGTTCTTC
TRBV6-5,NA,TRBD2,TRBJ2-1,CASSLSGTSDVTEQFF,TGTGCCAGCAGTTTATCCGGGACTAGCGATGTTACTGAGCAGTTCTTC
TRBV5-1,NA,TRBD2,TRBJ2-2,CASSRLAGGPGGELFF,TGCGCCAGCAGCCGCCTAGCGGGAGGGCCTGGCGGGGAGCTGTTTTTT
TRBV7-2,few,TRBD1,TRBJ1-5,CASSTRGQQPQHF,TGTGCCAGCAGCACTCGGGGACAGCAGCCCCAGCATTTT
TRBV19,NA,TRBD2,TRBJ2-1,CASVPGGPHGEQFF,TGTGCCAGTGTGCCGGGGGGGCCGCATGGTGAGCAGTTCTTC
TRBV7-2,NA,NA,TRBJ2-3,CASSSSLLETDTQYF,TGTGCCAGCAGCTCCTCCCTACTAGAGACAGATACGCAGTATTTT
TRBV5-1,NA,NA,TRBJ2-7,CASSLGTVGEQYF,TGCGCCAGCAGCTTGGGGACAGTGGGAGAGCAGTACTTC
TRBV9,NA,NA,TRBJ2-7,CASSVGQEPLYEQYF,TGTGCCAGCAGCGTAGGACAGGAGCCCCTCTACGAGCAGTACTTC
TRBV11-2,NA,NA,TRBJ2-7,CASSLDHVGTYEQYF,TGTGCCAGCAGCTTAGATCATGTGGGCACGTACGAGCAGTACTTC
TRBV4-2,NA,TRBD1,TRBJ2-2,CASSQDRDRVDRELFF,TGTGCCAGCAGCCAAGACCGGGACAGGGTGGACCGGGAGCTGTTTTTT
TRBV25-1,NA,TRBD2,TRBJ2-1,CASSGAGGTYNEQFF,TGTGCCAGCAGTGGGGCGGGAGGAACCTACAATGAGCAGTTCTTC
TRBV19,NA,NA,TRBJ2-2,CASSIAPGITGELFF,TGTGCCAGTAGTATAGCACCCGGGATCACCGGGGAGCTGTTTTTT
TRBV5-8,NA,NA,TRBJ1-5,CASSRESNQPQHF,TGTGCCAGCTCCCGGGAGAGCAATCAGCCCCAGCATTTT
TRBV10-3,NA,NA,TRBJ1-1,CAISVGGGNTEAFF,TGTGCCATCAGTGTCGGGGGAGGTAACACTGAAGCTTTCTTT
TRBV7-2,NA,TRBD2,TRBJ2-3,CASSPTGGGRSTDTQYF,TGTGCCAGCAGCCCGACGGGGGGGGGCCGTAGCACAGATACGCAGTATTTT
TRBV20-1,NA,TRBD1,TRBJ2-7,CSARQGHEQYF,TGCAGTGCCCGACAGGGACACGAGCAGTACTTC
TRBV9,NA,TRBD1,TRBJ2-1,CASSARGQYNEQFF,TGTGCCAGCAGCGCCAGGGGGCAATACAATGAGCAGTTCTTC
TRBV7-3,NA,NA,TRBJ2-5,CAGGLQGQETQYF,TGTGCCGGGGGCTTACAGGGACAAGAGACCCAGTACTTC
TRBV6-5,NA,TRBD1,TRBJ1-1,CASAKGQGNTEAFF,TGTGCCAGCGCGAAAGGACAGGGGAACACTGAAGCTTTCTTT
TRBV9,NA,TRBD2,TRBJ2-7,CASSVGGAGVYEQYF,TGTGCCAGCAGCGTAGGTGGGGCGGGAGTGTACGAGCAGTACTTC
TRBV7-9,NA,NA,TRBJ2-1,CASRVQGGEQFF,TGTGCCAGCAGGGTACAGGGCGGTGAGCAGTTCTTC
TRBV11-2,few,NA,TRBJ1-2,CASSLDRGNYGYTF,TGTGCCAGCAGCTTAGATCGAGGGAACTATGGCTACACCTTC
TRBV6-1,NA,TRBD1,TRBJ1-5,CASSDGHRDRFWPQHF,TGTGCCAGCAGTGATGGACACCGGGACAGATTTTGGCCCCAGCATTTT
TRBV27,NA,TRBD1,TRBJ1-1,CASSLSGTVRTEAFF,TGTGCCAGCAGTTTATCCGGGACAGTCAGGACTGAAGCTTTCTTT
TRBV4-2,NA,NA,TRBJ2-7,CASSQGSGGAEQYF,TGTGCCAGCAGCCAAGGCTCAGGTGGGGCCGAGCAGTACTTC
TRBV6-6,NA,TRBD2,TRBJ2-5,CASSYLAGGQETQYF,TGTGCCAGCAGTTACTTAGCGGGAGGCCAAGAGACCCAGTACTTC
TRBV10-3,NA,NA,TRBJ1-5,CAITSGGEGPQHF,TGTGCCATCACGTCCGGGGGGGAGGGTCCCCAGCATTTT
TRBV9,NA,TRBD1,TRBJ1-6,CASSVEALKAGQGNSPLHF,TGTGCCAGCAGCGTAGAAGCCTTAAAAGCGGGACAGGGGAATTCACCCCTCCACTTT
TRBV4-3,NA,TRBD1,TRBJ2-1,CASSQRQGGYNEQFF,TGCGCCAGCAGCCAAAGACAGGGGGGGTACAATGAGCAGTTCTTC
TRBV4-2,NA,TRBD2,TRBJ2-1,CASSQDLAEKYNEQFF,TGTGCCAGCAGCCAAGATCTAGCGGAGAAATACAATGAGCAGTTCTTC
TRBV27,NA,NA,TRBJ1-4,CASSSSLHPTNEKLFF,TGTGCCAGCAGTTCCTCACTTCACCCAACTAATGAAAAACTGTTTTTT
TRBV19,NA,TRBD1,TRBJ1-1,CASSSQGARTEAFF,TGTGCCAGTAGTTCACAGGGGGCGCGAACTGAAGCTTTCTTT
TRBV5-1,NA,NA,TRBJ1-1,CASPPGSSQVGGTEAFF,TGCGCCAGTCCGCCGGGGTCATCTCAGGTTGGTGGGACTGAAGCTTTCTTT
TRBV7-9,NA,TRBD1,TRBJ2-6,CASSLGNYDRVGANVLTF,TGTGCCAGCAGCTTAGGGAATTACGACAGGGTTGGGGCCAACGTCCTGACTTTC
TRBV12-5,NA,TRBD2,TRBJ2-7,CASLLAGGSEQYF,TGTGCTAGCCTCCTAGCGGGAGGAAGCGAGCAGTACTTC
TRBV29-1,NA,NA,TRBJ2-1,CSVEASRGNEQFF,TGCAGCGTTGAAGCATCCCGGGGCAATGAGCAGTTCTTC
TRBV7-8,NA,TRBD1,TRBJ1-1,CASSLVGQGATEAFF,TGTGCCAGCAGCTTAGTGGGACAGGGGGCAACTGAAGCTTTCTTT
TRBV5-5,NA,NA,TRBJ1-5,CASSLELEPQHF,TGTGCCAGCAGCTTGGAACTAGAGCCCCAGCATTTT
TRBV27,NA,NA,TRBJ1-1,CASSPGRNTEAFF,TGTGCCAGCAGTCCAGGGCGGAACACTGAAGCTTTCTTT
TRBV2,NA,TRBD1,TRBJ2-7,CASSETFQGVDEQYF,TGTGCCAGCAGTGAAACGTTCCAGGGGGTCGACGAGCAGTACTTC
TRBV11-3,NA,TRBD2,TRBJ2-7,CASSLRLAGHEQYF,TGTGCCAGCAGCTTACGGCTAGCGGGGCACGAGCAGTACTTC
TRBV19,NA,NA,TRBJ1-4,CASSRWEGGNEKLFF,TGTGCCAGTAGCCGCTGGGAAGGGGGTAATGAAAAACTGTTTTTT
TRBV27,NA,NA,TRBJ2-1,CASSFIENNEQFF,TGTGCCAGCAGTTTCATAGAAAACAATGAGCAGTTCTTC